Presented here are 28 T cell receptor beta chains from one specimen sequenced in a study of PD-L1 blockade in urothelial cancer. Profiling relied on immunoSEQ multiplex PCR, and the TCRdb table lists in-frame clones only, not all of them. Among approximately 86,000 clones listed, 85% were seen once. Time point denoted: pretreatment peripheral blood. The specimen was PBMCs, collected around atezolizumab (anti-PD-L1) treatment. The receptors come from a middle-aged man with urothelial cancer.

The chain joins TRBV28 to TRBJ2-2; perhaps TRBD2 as D (5 bases). Trimming took off 3 bases at V and 7 bases at J, with 15 bases between the two ends. Germline V gene data show CDR1 as MDHEN and CDR2 as SYDVKM. CDR3 length: 15 residues. CDR3 sequence: CASSLSGARGGELFF. CDR3 bases: TGTGCCAGCAGTTTGAGCGGAGCACGGGGCGGGGAGCTGTTTTTT.

This clone was detected only a few times. The V call is TRBV5-1, the J call TRBJ2-5, with D maybe TRBD1 (6 bases). The CDR3 loop spans 14 amino acids. Germline CDR1 reads SGHRS; CDR2 reads YFSETQ. V was pared by 0 bases and J by 4 bases, with 10 bases between. CDR3 residues: CASSLAHRVETQYF. CDR3 sequence (DNA): TGCGCCAGCAGCTTGGCTCACAGGGTAGAGACCCAGTACTTC.

The rearrangement links TRBV29-1 to TRBJ1-4; TRBD1 might be the D (6 bases). Trimming took off 5 bases at V and 6 bases at J, with 7 bases between the two ends. CDR3 size: 11 residues. Germline assignment: CDR1 SQVTM and CDR2 ANQGSEA. The CDR3 is CSVHRDEKLFF. As DNA, the CDR3 is TGCAGCGTTCACAGGGATGAAAAACTGTTTTTT. The variable domain in full, with the rest retrieved from reference TRBV29-1 and TRBJ1-4, is SAVISQKPSRDICQRGTSLTIQCQVDSQVTMMFWYRQQPGQSLTLIATANQGSEATYESGFVIDKFPISRPNLTFSTLTVSNMSPEDSSIYLCSVHRDEKLFFGSGTQLSVL.

The rearrangement joins TRBV28 to TRBJ2-7; 7 nucleotides align to TRBD2. Germline CDR1 MDHEN, CDR2 SYDVKM. V lost 11 bases and J lost 2; bases outside the gene matches: 9. The CDR3 has 13 amino acids. In DNA form, the CDR3 reads TGTGCCGCCCTTAGCGGGCCTCCCTACGAGCAGTACTTC. Residues: CAALSGPPYEQYF. The entire variable domain, with the rest obtained from reference TRBV28 and TRBJ2-7, is as follows: DVKVTQSSRYLVKRTGEKVFLECVQDMDHENMFWYRQDPGLGLRLIYFSYDVKMKEKGDIPEGYSVSREKKERFSLILESASTNQTSMYLCAALSGPPYEQYFGPGTRLTVT.

This clone showed up just once. This chain connects TRBV28 to TRBJ1-2; 8 bases are a match to TRBD1. CDR1 is MDHEN and CDR2 is SYDVKM in the germline V gene. The CDR3 contains 15 residues. After removal of 5 bases from V and 2 bases from J, the junction contained 7 bases not matched to a gene. The CDR3 spells CASSIRTGTNYGYTF. In DNA form, the CDR3 reads TGTGCCAGCAGTATAAGGACAGGGACCAACTATGGCTACACCTTC.

The chain combines TRBV27 with TRBJ1-1; 8 positions agree with TRBD1. Germline CDR1 MNHEY, CDR2 SMNVEV (reference sequence). V trimming: 3 bases; J trimming: 6 bases; junction bases outside the gene matches: 6. CDR3 size: 14 residues. The CDR3 DNA is TGTGCCAGCAGTTTTGGGACAGGCCGTGCTGAAGCTTTCTTT. Its protein is CASSFGTGRAEAFF.

This chain connects TRBV29-1 to TRBJ1-1, with D uncertain. CDR3 size: 11 residues. V was trimmed by 5 bases and J by 11 bases, leaving 15 bases between them. CDR1 is SQVTM and CDR2 is ANQGSEA in the germline V gene. The CDR3 sequence is CSVLYEGLAFF. Here the CDR3 DNA reads TGCAGCGTTTTATATGAGGGTTTGGCTTTCTTT.

J is TRBJ1-5 and V is TRBV5-8; no clear D. Germline lookup yields CDR1 SGHTS and CDR2 YDEGEE. Trimming took 9 bases from V and 0 from J, leaving 10 bases between them. The CDR3 contains 13 residues. Written as DNA, the CDR3 is TGTGCCACCCACAGCTATAGCAATCAGCCCCAGCATTTT. Amino acids: CATHSYSNQPQHF.

This rearrangement joins TRBV15 to TRBJ2-3; 7 bases match TRBD2. Trimming at V came to 8 bases and at J to 2 bases, leaving 10 bases not matched to a gene. Per the germline V gene, CDR1 is LNHNV and CDR2 is YYDKDF (reference sequence). This CDR3 contains 15 residues. CDR3 region: CATAGVDRNTDTQYF. CDR3 sequence (DNA): TGTGCCACCGCGGGGGTAGACCGAAACACAGATACGCAGTATTTT.

Comments on this clone: Germline is not matched at one junction end, which may reflect a read error. CDR3 sequence reads: CASSQDRRTSLGIF. The CDR3 DNA reads TGTGCCAGCAGCCAAGATAGACGGACATCCTTGGGGATCTTC. The V and J genes are TRBV4-2 and TRBJ1-2; D is possibly TRBD1 (5 bases). The CDR3 has 14 amino acids. Germline V gives CDR1 LGHNA, CDR2 YNFKEQ.

The chain couples TRBV19 to TRBJ2-3, with TRBD2 as a possible D gene (5 bases). Germline-derived CDR1 and CDR2 are LNHDA and SQIVND (reference sequence). CDR3 length: 12 amino acids. Trimming removed 8 bases from V and 5 bases from J, with 11 bases in between. CDR3 nucleotide sequence: TGTGCCAGTGGGAGCTTAAGAGATACGCAGTATTTT. This codes for CASGSLRDTQYF.

V usage is TRBV30 and J usage is TRBJ2-5, with 11 bases aligning to TRBD2. CDR1 is GTSNPN, CDR2 SVGIG, per germline (reference sequence). V lost 2 bases, J lost 3 bases, and 8 bases stayed unmatched. This CDR3 is built from 16 residues. The CDR3 DNA is TGTGCCTGGAGTTCTCTGACTAGCGGGATAAAAGAGACCCAGTACTTC. Its translation: CAWSSLTSGIKETQYF.

V and J are TRBV4-1 and TRBJ1-5, with 10 bases lining up with TRBD1. Germline values: CDR1 MGHRA, CDR2 YSYEKL. V lost 3 bases and J lost 6; bases outside the gene matches: 2. This CDR3 has 14 residues. CDR3 region: CASSQTGGSQPQHF. Here the CDR3 DNA reads TGCGCCAGCAGCCAGACAGGGGGCAGTCAGCCCCAGCATTTT.

V is TRBV30 and J is TRBJ2-5; tentatively, D is TRBD1 (6 bases). Trimming took off 8 bases at V and 5 bases at J, with 18 bases between the two ends. Germline V gives CDR1 GTSNPN, CDR2 SVGIG (reference sequence). This CDR3 is built from 13 residues. The CDR3 reads CARGQGQVETQYF. In DNA, the CDR3 is TGTGCCAGGGGTCAGGGGCAGGTGGAGACCCAGTACTTC.

This chain connects TRBV19 to TRBJ2-7; 8 bases are a match to TRBD1. V lost 10 bases to trimming and J lost 6 bases; unmatched junction nucleotides: 11. This CDR3 region has 13 residues. Germline CDR1 is LNHDA and CDR2 is SQIVND (reference sequence). CDR3 DNA: TGTGCCACTTCGACAGGGGCTTTAGGCGAGCAGTACTTC. This translates into CATSTGALGEQYF.

This clone was seen only once. The chain employs TRBV5-1 and TRBJ1-1, with D possibly matching TRBD1 (6 bases). The germline V gene has CDR1 SGHRS and CDR2 YFSETQ. The CDR3 has 12 amino acids. Trimming left V 3 bases short and J 10 bases short, with 13 bases between. The DNA of the CDR3 is TGCGCCAGCAGCTACCAAGGGGGAGCAGCTTTCTTT. This encodes CASSYQGGAAFF.

This clone occurred once. The CDR3 DNA reads TGTGCCAGCAGCCAAGTAAGGGGAGGGTGGCGGGAGTCATCCTACAATGAGCAGTTCTTC. Translation gives CASSQVRGGWRESSYNEQFF. The chain has TRBV14 and TRBJ2-1; 7 bases fit TRBD2. This CDR3 spans 20 amino acids. After removal of 1 base from V and 1 base from J, the junction contained 16 bases not matched to a gene. Germline CDR1 reads SGHDN; CDR2 reads FVKESK. Full variable domain (remainder filled in from reference TRBV14 and TRBJ2-1): EAGVTQFPSHSVIEKGQTVTLRCDPISGHDNLYWYRRVMGKEIKFLLHFVKESKQDESGMPNNRFLAERTGGTYSTLKVQPAELEDSGVYFCASSQVRGGWRESSYNEQFFGPGTRLTVL.

The chain couples TRBV18 to TRBJ2-1; 11 bases agree with TRBD2. The germline V gene has CDR1 KGHSH and CDR2 LQKENI. CDR3 length equals 15 residues. The ends lost 3 bases at V and 6 bases at J; junction bases unmatched: 4. CDR3 in DNA: TGTGCCAGCTCACCGACTAGCGGGAAACTCAATGAGCAGTTCTTC. This translates into CASSPTSGKLNEQFF.

The CDR3 DNA reads as TGTGCCAGCAGCCCCGGGACAGGTATTTCTAGCACAGATACGCAGTATTTT. It codes for CASSPGTGISSTDTQYF. The chain has TRBV2 and TRBJ2-3, with 8 bases aligning to TRBD1. V was pared by 6 bases and J by 0 bases, with 11 bases of the junction left unmatched. Germline V gene data show CDR1 as SNHLY and CDR2 as FYNNEI. There are 17 residues in the CDR3.

The chain is built from TRBV9 and TRBJ2-2; a weak D match, TRBD2 (6 bases). CDR3 size: 17 residues. Germline CDR1 and CDR2: SGDLS and YYNGEE. V lost 5 bases to trimming and J lost 1 base, with 18 bases between them. Written as DNA, the CDR3 is TGTGCCAGCAGGGAGGGACCCACCCCCGTGAACACCGGGGAGCTGTTTTTT. Translation gives CASREGPTPVNTGELFF.

The chain uses TRBV28 and TRBJ1-1, with D unresolved. V lost 2 bases, J lost 1 base, and 8 bases lay in between. Germline V lookup: CDR1 MDHEN, CDR2 SYDVKM. The CDR3 contains 14 residues. As DNA, the CDR3 is TGTGCCAGCAGTTTACGGGCGGGGAACACTGAAGCTTTCTTT. Residues: CASSLRAGNTEAFF.

This sequence joins TRBV9 and TRBJ2-3; no definite D call. The CDR3 sequence is 15 residues long. The germline V gene has CDR1 SGDLS and CDR2 YYNGEE. With 0 bases removed from V and 2 bases from J, the gap between germline ends came to 10 bases. The CDR3 is CASSVEAVSTDTQYF. The CDR3 DNA is TGTGCCAGCAGCGTAGAGGCGGTCTCCACAGATACGCAGTATTTT.

V and J are TRBV7-9 and TRBJ1-4; possibly TRBD1 for D (5 bases). The V gene's germline CDR1 is SEHNR and CDR2 FQNEAQ (reference sequence). This CDR3 has 14 amino acids. Trimming pared 7 bases from V and 8 bases from J, leaving 17 bases between. The CDR3 nucleotides are TGTGCCAGCACCCACGGAGGGCGGGGGGAAAAACTGTTTTTT. It codes for CASTHGGRGEKLFF.

In DNA form, the CDR3 reads TGTGCTAGTGGTTCCCGGGGACAAGAGACCCAGTACTTC. This encodes CASGSRGQETQYF. The rearrangement joins TRBV12-5 to TRBJ2-5, with D possibly TRBD2 on 5 matching bases. CDR3 length: 13 residues. Germline CDR1 is LGHNT and CDR2 is FRNRAP. Trimming took off 4 bases at V and 2 bases at J, with 8 bases between the two ends.

The CDR3 loop reads CASRTLGGSSYNEQFF. The CDR3 nucleotides are TGTGCCAGCAGAACCCTAGGTGGAAGCTCCTACAATGAGCAGTTCTTC. The chain employs TRBV7-2 and TRBJ2-1; D remains ambiguous. V shed 6 bases and J shed 0 bases, with 15 bases lying between them. The CDR3 is made up of 16 amino acids. In germline, CDR1 is SGHTA, CDR2 FQGNSA.

This chain joins TRBV20-1 and TRBJ1-1, with D possibly being TRBD1 (6 bases). Germline V gene sequence: CDR1 DFQATT, CDR2 SNEGSKA (reference sequence). Trimming cost V 1 base and J 10 bases, with 10 bases left between them. CDR3 size: 11 residues. The CDR3 reads CSARAQGLAFF. As DNA, the CDR3 is TGCAGTGCTAGAGCTCAGGGGTTAGCTTTCTTT.

The genes are TRBV30 and TRBJ2-5; perhaps TRBD2 as D (5 bases). Trimming cost V 1 base and J 2 bases, with 11 bases left between them. CDR3 length equals 14 residues. CDR1 is GTSNPN and CDR2 is SVGIG in the germline V gene (reference sequence). CDR3 sequence (DNA): TGTGCCTGGAGTGGCCACGGAGGACAAGAGACCCAGTACTTC. The encoded protein is CAWSGHGGQETQYF.

This chain connects TRBV2 to TRBJ1-2, with D hard to call. Per the germline V gene, CDR1 is SNHLY and CDR2 is FYNNEI. Deletions cut 7 bases from V and 3 bases from J, with 9 bases between. This CDR3 has 12 amino acids. The CDR3 nucleotides are TGTGCCAGCAAACCGAGCGACTATGGCTACACCTTC. Translated, it gives CASKPSDYGYTF.